These T cell receptor beta chains were read from a single sample in a study of cytomegalovirus exposure and HLA in healthy donors. Libraries were prepared by immunoSEQ multiplex PCR; TCRdb keeps only in-frame clonotypes and omits some of them. This table has over 200,000 clones, about 85% appearing once. The sequencing input was PBMCs. These receptors were taken from a human donor in good health. CDR3s include the opening cysteine and the closing phenylalanine or tryptophan. The D gene is left open where the match is weak. Size values are once, few and many counts, or a class for expanded clones, and some rows have none.

j_call: TRBJ1-2
clone_size: NA
d_call: NA
v_call: TRBV30
cdr3_length: 14
cdr3_nt: TGTGCCTGGGGGTTTACAGAGATTCTCTATAACTACACCTTC
cdr3_aa: CAWGFTEILYNYTF

j_call: TRBJ2-4
clone_size: NA
d_call: TRBD2
v_call: TRBV30
cdr3_length: 11
cdr3_nt: TGTGCCTGGAGTTGGGAGGGCATTCAGTACTTC
cdr3_aa: CAWSWEGIQYF

j_call: TRBJ1-1
clone_size: NA
d_call: NA
v_call: TRBV2
cdr3_length: 11
cdr3_nt: TGTGCCAGCAGTTACGACAGGGAAGCTTTCTTT
cdr3_aa: CASSYDREAFF

j_call: TRBJ2-1
clone_size: NA
d_call: NA
v_call: TRBV7-3
cdr3_length: 16
cdr3_nt: TGTGCCAGCAGCTCAACGATGGCGGGGCCATACAATGAGCAGTTCTTC
cdr3_aa: CASSSTMAGPYNEQFF

j_call: TRBJ2-1
clone_size: NA
d_call: TRBD2
v_call: TRBV30
cdr3_length: 18
cdr3_nt: TGTGCCTGGAGTGGGGGAGCGGGAGTTCGTATCGCCTACAATGAGCAGTTCTTC
cdr3_aa: CAWSGGAGVRIAYNEQFF

j_call: TRBJ2-2
clone_size: NA
d_call: NA
v_call: TRBV27
cdr3_length: 13
cdr3_nt: TGTGCCAGCAGTTCCAGAAGCACCGGGGAGCTGTTTTTT
cdr3_aa: CASSSRSTGELFF

j_call: TRBJ2-3
clone_size: NA
d_call: TRBD2
v_call: TRBV28
cdr3_length: 17
cdr3_nt: TGTGCCAGCACCCCTAAGGGGATAGCGGGAGCCGGTGATACGCAGTATTTT
cdr3_aa: CASTPKGIAGAGDTQYF

j_call: TRBJ2-3
clone_size: NA
d_call: NA
v_call: TRBV7-9
cdr3_length: 15
cdr3_nt: TGTGCCAGCAGCTCCTCGGCGCTGAGGACAGATACGCAGTATTTT
cdr3_aa: CASSSSALRTDTQYF

j_call: TRBJ2-2
clone_size: once
d_call: TRBD2
v_call: TRBV5-1
cdr3_length: 14
cdr3_nt: TGCGCCAGCAGCTTGGGGCTAGCGGATGGGGAGCTGTTTTTT
cdr3_aa: CASSLGLADGELFF

j_call: TRBJ2-7
clone_size: NA
d_call: NA
v_call: TRBV6-4
cdr3_length: 13
cdr3_nt: TGTGCCAGCAGTGAGCAGGGAGGCTACGAGCAGTACTTC
cdr3_aa: CASSEQGGYEQYF

j_call: TRBJ2-5
clone_size: NA
d_call: NA
v_call: TRBV5-4
cdr3_length: 14
cdr3_nt: TGTGCCAGCAGCAGGGGGAGGGCTCAAGAGACCCAGTACTTC
cdr3_aa: CASSRGRAQETQYF

j_call: TRBJ1-2
clone_size: once
d_call: TRBD1
v_call: TRBV9
cdr3_length: 13
cdr3_nt: TGTGCCAGCAGCCCAGGGACAGCCTATGGCTACACCTTC
cdr3_aa: CASSPGTAYGYTF

j_call: TRBJ2-7
clone_size: NA
d_call: TRBD2
v_call: TRBV7-2
cdr3_length: 17
cdr3_nt: TGTGCCAGCAGCCCACGGGGACTAGCGGGATCAGGCGGCGAGCAGTACTTC
cdr3_aa: CASSPRGLAGSGGEQYF

j_call: TRBJ2-3
clone_size: NA
d_call: NA
v_call: TRBV2
cdr3_length: 13
cdr3_nt: TGTGCCAGCAGTGAAGGAGGGCGAGATACGCAGTATTTT
cdr3_aa: CASSEGGRDTQYF

j_call: TRBJ2-3
clone_size: NA
d_call: NA
v_call: TRBV5-1
cdr3_length: 14
cdr3_nt: TGCGCCAGCAGCTTGGGGGCACAAACAGATACGCAGTATTTT
cdr3_aa: CASSLGAQTDTQYF

j_call: TRBJ2-5
clone_size: NA
d_call: TRBD1
v_call: TRBV7-9
cdr3_length: 14
cdr3_nt: TGTGCCAGCAGCACAGACAGGGTGCGAGAGACCCAGTACTTC
cdr3_aa: CASSTDRVRETQYF

j_call: TRBJ2-1
clone_size: NA
d_call: TRBD2
v_call: TRBV7-9
cdr3_length: 15
cdr3_nt: TGTGCCAGCAGCTTAGGAGCGGGAGGGCCAGGGGAGCAGTTCTTC
cdr3_aa: CASSLGAGGPGEQFF

j_call: TRBJ1-1
clone_size: NA
d_call: TRBD1
v_call: TRBV29-1
cdr3_length: 12
cdr3_nt: TGCAGCGTTGGTGGGACAGGGGTGTTGGCTTTCTTT
cdr3_aa: CSVGGTGVLAFF

j_call: TRBJ2-1
clone_size: once
d_call: TRBD2
v_call: TRBV11-1
cdr3_length: 19
cdr3_nt: TGTGCCAGCAGCCCGCTGGGACTAGCGGGAGAATGGTCCTACAATGAGCAGTTCTTC
cdr3_aa: CASSPLGLAGEWSYNEQFF

j_call: TRBJ2-7
clone_size: NA
d_call: NA
v_call: TRBV29-1
cdr3_length: 11
cdr3_nt: TGCAGCGTTGCAGTAACCTACGAGCAGTACTTC
cdr3_aa: CSVAVTYEQYF

j_call: TRBJ1-3
clone_size: NA
d_call: TRBD1
v_call: TRBV19
cdr3_length: 16
cdr3_nt: TGTGCCAGTAGTCTGTGGGACAGGGTCTCTGGAAACACCATATATTTT
cdr3_aa: CASSLWDRVSGNTIYF

j_call: TRBJ2-3
clone_size: NA
d_call: NA
v_call: TRBV11-1
cdr3_length: 15
cdr3_nt: TGTGCCAGCAGCCCAACTAGAGCTATCTCAGATACGCAGTATTTT
cdr3_aa: CASSPTRAISDTQYF

j_call: TRBJ2-3
clone_size: NA
d_call: NA
v_call: TRBV5-8
cdr3_length: 17
cdr3_nt: TGTGCCAGCAGCTCCGGTTTGAGGCAGGGTATTTCAGATACGCAGTATTTT
cdr3_aa: CASSSGLRQGISDTQYF

j_call: TRBJ2-1
clone_size: NA
d_call: TRBD2
v_call: TRBV29-1
cdr3_length: 11
cdr3_nt: TGCCGGGGGGGCTCCTACAATGAGCAGTTCTTC
cdr3_aa: CRGGSYNEQFF

j_call: TRBJ2-1
clone_size: NA
d_call: NA
v_call: TRBV30
cdr3_length: 14
cdr3_nt: TGTGCCTGGAGTGACAGACCTTTACAGGGAGAGCAGTTCTTC
cdr3_aa: CAWSDRPLQGEQFF

j_call: TRBJ1-2
clone_size: NA
d_call: TRBD1
v_call: TRBV19
cdr3_length: 14
cdr3_nt: TGTGCCAGTTCTAGACAGGGATCTTCCTATGGCTACACCTTC
cdr3_aa: CASSRQGSSYGYTF

j_call: TRBJ2-6
clone_size: NA
d_call: NA
v_call: TRBV19
cdr3_length: 19
cdr3_nt: TGTGCCAGTAGCTCTGGCGAGCAGGTGCCCCTCTCTGGGGCCAACGTCCTGACTTTC
cdr3_aa: CASSSGEQVPLSGANVLTF

j_call: TRBJ2-1
clone_size: NA
d_call: TRBD2
v_call: TRBV7-2
cdr3_length: 19
cdr3_nt: TGTGCCAGCAGCTGGAAAGGACTAGCGGGACAATCTTACAAGAATGAGCAGTTCTTC
cdr3_aa: CASSWKGLAGQSYKNEQFF

j_call: TRBJ2-7
clone_size: NA
d_call: NA
v_call: TRBV12-5
cdr3_length: 18
cdr3_nt: TGTGCTAGTGGTTTGAGGACGGGATGGGGGCCTTACTCCTACGAGCAGTACTTC
cdr3_aa: CASGLRTGWGPYSYEQYF

j_call: TRBJ2-5
clone_size: NA
d_call: TRBD1
v_call: TRBV12-5
cdr3_length: 15
cdr3_nt: TGTGCTAGTCGGGGGACAGGTGATGTTTGGGAGACCCAGTACTTC
cdr3_aa: CASRGTGDVWETQYF

j_call: TRBJ2-2
clone_size: NA
d_call: TRBD2
v_call: TRBV19
cdr3_length: 14
cdr3_nt: TGTGCCAGTCGGACTAGCGACCTAACCGGGGAGCTGTTTTTT
cdr3_aa: CASRTSDLTGELFF

j_call: TRBJ2-7
clone_size: few
d_call: NA
v_call: TRBV28
cdr3_length: 11
cdr3_nt: TGTGCCAGCAGAACAGGTCGCGAGCAGTACTTC
cdr3_aa: CASRTGREQYF

j_call: TRBJ2-1
clone_size: NA
d_call: NA
v_call: TRBV19
cdr3_length: 13
cdr3_nt: TGTGCCAGTAGTATGGGAGTTTACAATGAGCAGTTCTTC
cdr3_aa: CASSMGVYNEQFF

j_call: TRBJ2-3
clone_size: NA
d_call: TRBD2
v_call: TRBV7-9
cdr3_length: 15
cdr3_nt: TGTGCCAGCAGCTCCGGGACTAGCCCCACAGATACGCAGTATTTT
cdr3_aa: CASSSGTSPTDTQYF

j_call: TRBJ2-1
clone_size: few
d_call: TRBD2
v_call: TRBV7-3
cdr3_length: 17
cdr3_nt: TGTGCCAGCAGCTTAGAAGTAGCGGGAGGGCACGTCAATGAGCAGTTCTTC
cdr3_aa: CASSLEVAGGHVNEQFF

j_call: TRBJ2-7
clone_size: NA
d_call: TRBD2
v_call: TRBV27
cdr3_length: 16
cdr3_nt: TGTGCCAGCAGTTTCGAAGGTAGCGGGAGAGGTGGCGAGCAGTACTTC
cdr3_aa: CASSFEGSGRGGEQYF

j_call: TRBJ2-2
clone_size: NA
d_call: NA
v_call: TRBV10-3
cdr3_length: 14
cdr3_nt: TGTGCCATCAGGCCGCGGCAGGGCGCCGGGGAGCTGTTTTTT
cdr3_aa: CAIRPRQGAGELFF

j_call: TRBJ2-1
clone_size: NA
d_call: TRBD2
v_call: TRBV9
cdr3_length: 15
cdr3_nt: TGTGCCAGCAGCCTGACTAGCGGGGGATACAATGAGCAGTTCTTC
cdr3_aa: CASSLTSGGYNEQFF

j_call: TRBJ2-1
clone_size: few
d_call: TRBD2
v_call: TRBV27
cdr3_length: 18
cdr3_nt: TGTGCCAGCAGTTTATCGCTGAGACTAGCGTTTGTCTACAATGAGCAGTTCTTC
cdr3_aa: CASSLSLRLAFVYNEQFF

j_call: TRBJ2-7
clone_size: NA
d_call: TRBD2
v_call: TRBV7-6
cdr3_length: 16
cdr3_nt: TGTGCCAGCAGCCCCGCGGCTAGCGGAGCCTCCTACGAGCAGTACTTC
cdr3_aa: CASSPAASGASYEQYF

j_call: TRBJ2-1
clone_size: NA
d_call: TRBD1
v_call: TRBV19
cdr3_length: 16
cdr3_nt: TGTGCCAGTAAAGCCCGGGACAGAACAACCTACAATGAGCAGTTCTTC
cdr3_aa: CASKARDRTTYNEQFF

j_call: TRBJ2-5
clone_size: NA
d_call: NA
v_call: TRBV6-1
cdr3_length: 14
cdr3_nt: TGTGCCAGCAGTCTAGGACTTCATTCAGAGACCCAGTACTTC
cdr3_aa: CASSLGLHSETQYF